What follows are 32 T cell receptor beta chains derived from one specimen sequenced in a study of identifying expanded T cells in peripheral blood. Assay: immunoSEQ multiplex PCR; the TCRdb copy retains only in-frame clones and omits some. The sample holds some 80,000 clones, approximately 90% seen once. The source material was blood. Receptors originate from a person aged 18 to 75 in good health.

The chain has TRBV19 and TRBJ1-1; no firm D call. The CDR3 contains 15 residues. Germline V gene sequence: CDR1 LNHDA, CDR2 SQIVND (reference sequence). Trimming removed 6 bases from V and 7 bases from J, with 21 bases in between. CDR3 nucleotides: TGTGCCAGTAGGTTAAGCTGGCAGGTCGGGGATGAAGCTTTCTTT. Translated: CASRLSWQVGDEAFF.

This clone was found once. V is TRBV29-1 and J is TRBJ2-5; D might be TRBD2 (7 bases). The V end lost 1 base, the J end lost 6 bases, and 12 bases lay between the germline ends. Germline V gene lookup returns CDR1 SQVTM and CDR2 ANQGSEA. This CDR3 spans 13 amino acids. The CDR3 nucleotides read TGCAGCGTTGAAGCGGGGGGCAGAAAGACCCAGTACTTC. Its translation: CSVEAGGRKTQYF.

The chain carries TRBV6-5 and TRBJ2-1, with D possibly being TRBD1 (5 bases). The V gene lost 2 bases and the J gene lost 7 bases, with 12 bases spanning the gap. The CDR3 consists of 14 residues. Germline assignment: CDR1 MNHEY and CDR2 SVGAGI. CDR3 sequence (DNA): TGTGCCAGCAGTTACAGCAGGGTTGGAAATGAGCAGTTCTTC. The encoded protein is CASSYSRVGNEQFF.

This chain joins TRBV11-2 and TRBJ1-1; 8 bases are a match to TRBD1. CDR3 size: 14 residues. V lost 5 bases, J lost 6 bases, and 8 bases stayed unmatched. Per germline, CDR1 SGHAT and CDR2 FQNNGV. The CDR3 loop reads CASSLRTGIAEAFF. Here the CDR3 DNA reads TGTGCCAGCAGCCTCCGGACAGGGATCGCTGAAGCTTTCTTT. The full variable domain, completed using reference TRBV11-2 and TRBJ1-1, is EAGVAQSPRYKIIEKRQSVAFWCNPISGHATLYWYQQILGQGPKLLIQFQNNGVVDDSQLPKDRFSAERLKGVDSTLKIQPAKLEDSAVYLCASSLRTGIAEAFFGQGTRLTVV.

The chain recombines TRBV12-5 with TRBJ1-3; D ambiguous. This CDR3 is 12 amino acids long. Germline loops: CDR1 LGHNT, CDR2 FRNRAP. The ends were cut back, 8 bases at V and 3 bases at J, with 8 bases in the middle. CDR3 protein: CASQQFGNTIYF. The CDR3 bases are TGTGCTAGTCAGCAATTTGGAAACACCATATATTTT.

The chain is built from TRBV7-2 and TRBJ2-4, with D hard to call. CDR1 SGHTA and CDR2 FQGNSA come from the germline V gene. CDR3 size: 13 residues. The V end was cut by 4 bases, the J end by 7 bases, with 11 bases between. CDR3 in amino acids: CASSSQRVNIQYF. In nucleotides, the CDR3 is TGTGCCAGCAGCTCGCAAAGAGTGAACATTCAGTACTTC.

The chain carries TRBV4-3 and TRBJ2-7, with a possible D match to TRBD2 (5 bases). Trimming took off 5 bases at V and 7 bases at J, with 15 bases between the two ends. The CDR3 spans 13 residues. CDR1 and CDR2 (germline): LGHNA, YSLEER. The CDR3 sequence: CASSSLTTGEQYF. CDR3 nucleotides: TGCGCCAGCAGCTCTCTAACCACGGGGGAGCAGTACTTC.

Note on this clone: Additional DNA sequences in this sample encode the identical CDR3. The CDR3 loop reads CSVDRNTEAFF. The CDR3 nucleotides are TGCAGCGTAGACAGGAACACTGAAGCTTTCTTT. The chain combines TRBV29-1 with TRBJ1-1, with a weak D call TRBD1 (5 bases). V was clipped by 6 bases and J by 1 base, with 6 bases between them. The CDR3 is 11 residues long. Germline V gene data show CDR1 as SQVTM and CDR2 as ANQGSEA.

The chain carries TRBV4-1 and TRBJ2-7; D is tentatively TRBD1 or TRBD2 (7 bases each). Germline CDR1 reads MGHRA; CDR2 reads YSYEKL. CDR3 length: 14 residues. Trimming cost V 3 bases and J 11 bases, with 20 bases left between them. CDR3 protein: CASSQETTGRAKYF. The CDR3 DNA is TGCGCCAGCAGCCAGGAAACGACAGGGAGGGCAAAGTACTTC.

The V call is TRBV10-3, the J call TRBJ1-1; D remains ambiguous. The CDR3 runs 13 residues. The germline V and J ends were trimmed by 3 bases and 3 bases, with 8 bases remaining between them. Germline V CDR1 and CDR2: ENHRY, SYGVKD. The CDR3 DNA reads as TGTGCCATCAGTGACCAAAAACACACTGAAGCTTTCTTT. Its protein product is CAISDQKHTEAFF.

CDR3 region: CAITQSGSYEQYF. The CDR3 DNA follows: TGTGCCATCACCCAGTCGGGTTCCTACGAGCAGTACTTC. The J gene is TRBJ2-7, the V gene TRBV10-3; no clear D gene. The length of the CDR3 is 13 residues. Germline lookup yields CDR1 ENHRY and CDR2 SYGVKD. V gave up 7 bases and J gave up 1 base, with 11 bases separating them.

V gene TRBV6-6 combines with J gene TRBJ2-7, with D possibly being TRBD1 (6 bases). This CDR3 is built from 14 residues. CDR1 MNHNY and CDR2 SVGAGI come from the germline V gene (reference sequence). V shed 6 bases and J shed 3 bases, with 15 bases lying between them. In DNA form, the CDR3 reads TGTGCCAGCAGCCCACAGGGAAGTAACTACGAGCAGTACTTC. Protein: CASSPQGSNYEQYF.

The rearrangement links TRBV6-5 to TRBJ2-7; 10 bases match TRBD2. This CDR3 comprises 16 residues. Per the germline V gene, CDR1 is MNHEY and CDR2 is SVGAGI. Trimming took 4 bases from V and 6 from J; bases not matched to a gene: 12. The CDR3 DNA sequence: TGTGCCAGCAGTTCTTGGCTAGCGGGAGTCGTCGGCGAGCAGTACTTC. Its protein is CASSSWLAGVVGEQYF.

The V and J genes are TRBV6-6 and TRBJ1-5, with TRBD1 matching over 8 bases. The CDR3 length is 16 residues. V shed 5 bases and J 6 bases; nucleotides not matched to a gene: 12. Per germline, CDR1 MNHNY and CDR2 SVGAGI (reference sequence). DNA for the CDR3: TGTGCCAGCAGTCGCGGAGACAGGGGCAAAAGTCAGCCCCAGCATTTT. Translated, it gives CASSRGDRGKSQPQHF.

The rearrangement joins TRBV11-2 to TRBJ2-7, with 14 positions matching TRBD2. Germline trimming cut 5 bases from V and 4 bases from J; bases unmatched to any gene: 4. The CDR3 contains 15 residues. CDR1 SGHAT and CDR2 FQNNGV come from the germline V gene. CDR3: CASSAGLAGAYEQYF. The CDR3 coding sequence is TGTGCCAGCAGCGCGGGACTAGCGGGAGCTTACGAGCAGTACTTC.

CDR3 bases: TGTGCCAGCAGCCCGTCGTATGGGACAGGGAGCACAGATACGCAGTATTTT. Protein sequence: CASSPSYGTGSTDTQYF. The genes are TRBV5-5 and TRBJ2-3; 9 bases match TRBD1. This CDR3 has 17 amino acids. V trimming: 4 bases; J trimming: 0 bases; junction bases outside the gene matches: 9. The V gene's germline CDR1 is SGHKS and CDR2 YYEKEE (reference sequence).

V gene TRBV27 combines with J gene TRBJ2-5; no firm D call. The germline gives CDR1 MNHEY, CDR2 SMNVEV (reference sequence). The CDR3 is 13 amino acids. V lost 6 bases to trimming and J lost 2 bases, with 10 bases between them. CDR3 amino acids: CASRFTDQETQYF. The DNA of the CDR3 is TGTGCCAGCAGGTTCACCGATCAAGAGACCCAGTACTTC.

The gene calls are TRBV30 and TRBJ1-2; 9 bases are a match to TRBD1. This CDR3 spans 13 amino acids. V trimming: 3 bases; J trimming: 8 bases; junction bases outside the gene matches: 7. Per germline, CDR1 GTSNPN and CDR2 SVGIG (reference sequence). CDR3 sequence reads: CAWSLNRGRGYTF. CDR3 coding DNA: TGTGCCTGGAGCTTAAACAGGGGGCGAGGCTACACCTTC.

The rearrangement uses TRBV6-5 and TRBJ1-2; maybe TRBD1 (5 bases). This CDR3 is 15 amino acids long. Germline V CDR1 and CDR2: MNHEY, SVGAGI. V shed 2 bases and J shed 4 bases, with 14 bases lying between them. The DNA for the CDR3 is TGTGCCAGCAGTTACGGCGGGGCGCGTGGCTATGGCTACACCTTC. It specifies CASSYGGARGYGYTF.

CDR3: CASSPQGAYEQYF. CDR3 in DNA: TGTGCCAGCTCACCACAGGGGGCTTACGAGCAGTACTTC. This chain joins TRBV18 and TRBJ2-7; 7 positions agree with TRBD1. Germline CDR1 reads KGHSH; CDR2 reads LQKENI. After removal of 1 base from V and 4 bases from J, the junction contained 1 base not matched to a gene. The CDR3 sequence is 13 residues long.

The chain recombines TRBV11-2 with TRBJ2-1, with TRBD1 matching 7 bases. This CDR3 has 15 residues. Per germline, CDR1 SGHAT and CDR2 FQNNGV. The V segment lost 4 bases and the J segment 4 bases; nucleotides outside the gene matches: 7. CDR3 region: CASSSDRVGYNEQFF. Here the CDR3 DNA reads TGTGCCAGCAGCTCAGACAGGGTCGGTTACAATGAGCAGTTCTTC.

V is TRBV30 and J is TRBJ1-2; weak D call: TRBD1 (5 bases). The CDR3 is made up of 14 amino acids. The V end lost 0 bases, the J end lost 8 bases, and 16 bases lay between the germline ends. Germline V gene lookup returns CDR1 GTSNPN and CDR2 SVGIG (reference sequence). The CDR3 coding sequence is TGTGCCTGGAGTGTACACGGGGACGAAGGGGGCTACACCTTC. Residues: CAWSVHGDEGGYTF.

V gene TRBV21-1 combines with J gene TRBJ2-3. TRBV21-1 is recorded as a pseudogene. The CDR3 runs to 13 residues. The CDR3 spells CVGRDLGADTQYF. CDR3 sequence (DNA): TGTGTCGGACGGGACCTCGGGGCAGATACGCAGTATTTT.

This clone occurred once. The rearrangement joins TRBV27 to TRBJ1-1; D not resolved. Germline V gives CDR1 MNHEY, CDR2 SMNVEV (reference sequence). CDR3 length: 13 residues. Trimming removed 6 bases at V and 5 bases at J, with 13 bases between. The DNA of the CDR3 is TGTGCCAGCAGCCCCCAAGGGCGGACTGAAGCTTTCTTT. This gives the protein CASSPQGRTEAFF.

This chain links TRBV19 with TRBJ1-4; tentative D call: TRBD1 (6 bases). CDR1 and CDR2 (germline): LNHDA, SQIVND (reference sequence). CDR3 length: 14 residues. V shed 5 bases and J shed 7 bases, with 14 bases lying between them. The CDR3 loop reads CASSGGGIGEKLFF. CDR3 sequence (DNA): TGTGCCAGTAGTGGTGGGGGCATTGGTGAAAAACTGTTTTTT.

This clone showed up just a few times. The chain links TRBV30 to TRBJ1-4; 9 bases agree with TRBD1. Germline CDR1 is GTSNPN and CDR2 is SVGIG (reference sequence). The CDR3 covers 15 residues. Germline trimming cut 2 bases from V and 8 bases from J; bases unmatched to any gene: 9. The CDR3 sequence is CAWSRGGQGQEKLFF. CDR3 in DNA: TGTGCCTGGAGTAGGGGGGGACAGGGTCAAGAAAAACTGTTTTTT.

CDR3 nucleotides: TGTGCCAGCAGCCCCCGTCGGTCGGGGCTAGCGGGAGTAGGCGGGGAGCTGTTTTTT. It codes for CASSPRRSGLAGVGGELFF. This sequence joins TRBV7-3 and TRBJ2-2; 10 bases agree with TRBD2. CDR1 and CDR2 (germline): SGHTA, FQGTGA. Germline trimming cut 5 bases from V and 7 bases from J; bases unmatched to any gene: 19. CDR3 length equals 19 residues.

This chain links TRBV11-2 with TRBJ2-1, with TRBD2 matching 16 bases. Per the germline V gene, CDR1 is SGHAT and CDR2 is FQNNGV. This CDR3 is 18 amino acids long. The V segment lost 5 bases and the J segment 1 base; nucleotides outside the gene matches: 5. CDR3 residues: CASSLRGLAGGSYNEQFF. For the CDR3, the DNA is TGTGCCAGCAGCCTCAGGGGACTAGCGGGAGGGTCCTACAATGAGCAGTTCTTC.

The chain joins TRBV7-2 to TRBJ2-7; TRBD2 agrees at 9 bases. The ends lost 4 bases at V and 6 bases at J; junction bases unmatched: 13. This CDR3 has 16 amino acids. From germline, CDR1 is SGHTA and CDR2 FQGNSA. DNA for the CDR3: TGTGCCAGCAGCTACATCCCGGGACTAGCAGTTCCCGAGCAGTACTTC. Translated: CASSYIPGLAVPEQYF.

The rearrangement uses TRBV11-3 and TRBJ2-3; no definite D call. Germline values: CDR1 SGHNT, CDR2 YENEEA. The CDR3 is 15 residues long. The V end was cut by 0 bases, the J end by 5 bases, with 12 bases between. The CDR3: CASSLDSLREDTQYF. The CDR3 nucleotides read TGTGCCAGCAGCTTAGATTCTCTTAGGGAAGATACGCAGTATTTT. Variable domain in full (rest from reference TRBV11-3 and TRBJ2-3): EAGVVQSPRYKIIEKKQPVAFWCNPISGHNTLYWYLQNLGQGPELLIRYENEEAVDDSQLPKDRFSAERLKGVDSTLKIQPAELGDSAVYLCASSLDSLREDTQYFGPGTRLTVL.

The rearrangement links TRBV5-4 to TRBJ1-2; D call uncertain. The ends were cut back, 0 bases at V and 2 bases at J, with 8 bases in the middle. This CDR3 has 14 amino acids. Germline CDR1 and CDR2: SGHNT and YYREEE (reference sequence). The CDR3: CASSLEAGNYGYTF. In DNA, the CDR3 is TGTGCCAGCAGCTTGGAGGCGGGAAACTATGGCTACACCTTC.

The V and J genes are TRBV6-6 and TRBJ1-3; no clear D. This CDR3 contains 15 residues. Trimming left V 0 bases short and J 4 bases short, with 10 bases between. Germline CDR1 MNHNY, CDR2 SVGAGI (reference sequence). The DNA for the CDR3 is TGTGCCAGCAGTTACTCCCTGCTAGGCGGAAACACCATATATTTT. It encodes CASSYSLLGGNTIYF.